This is a list of T cell receptor beta chains from one sample in a study of shared clonotypes between healthy human individuals. The table came from immunoSEQ multiplex PCR; TCRdb's copy has only in-frame clones and leaves some out. Of roughly 590,000 clones listed, less than 97% are singletons. Sequencing was performed on naive CD8+ T cells sorted from blood. The receptors come from a woman aged 25 to 39 in good health. Both conserved end residues are part of each CDR3. A D gene is named only where the DNA matches it firmly. Clone size, where shown, is once, few, many, or a class for clones that have expanded.

d_gene: -; abundance: -; v_gene: TRBV7-9; j_gene: TRBJ2-1; CDR3aa: CASSPTTGPGNEQFF; CDR3nt: TGTGCCAGCAGCCCAACGACAGGACCTGGGAATGAGCAGTTCTTC
d_gene: -; abundance: -; v_gene: TRBV6-5; j_gene: TRBJ1-1; CDR3aa: CASSYSAVNTEAFF; CDR3nt: TGTGCCAGCAGTTACTCGGCGGTGAACACTGAAGCTTTCTTT
d_gene: -; abundance: few; v_gene: TRBV9; j_gene: TRBJ1-1; CDR3aa: CASSPHMNTEAFF; CDR3nt: TGTGCCAGCAGCCCCCACATGAACACTGAAGCTTTCTTT
d_gene: -; abundance: once; v_gene: TRBV10-3; j_gene: TRBJ2-7; CDR3aa: CAISPDAAYEQYF; CDR3nt: TGTGCCATCAGCCCAGACGCAGCCTACGAGCAGTACTTC
d_gene: TRBD2; abundance: -; v_gene: TRBV5-1; j_gene: TRBJ2-1; CDR3aa: CASSFSSGTNNEQFF; CDR3nt: TGCGCCAGCAGCTTCTCTAGCGGGACCAACAATGAGCAGTTCTTC
d_gene: -; abundance: -; v_gene: TRBV30; j_gene: TRBJ1-2; CDR3aa: CAWSEIGGNYGYTF; CDR3nt: TGTGCCTGGAGTGAGATAGGGGGGAACTATGGCTACACCTTC
d_gene: TRBD2; abundance: -; v_gene: TRBV29-1; j_gene: TRBJ2-7; CDR3aa: CSVGGLAGGFYEQYF; CDR3nt: TGCAGCGTTGGGGGACTAGCGGGAGGTTTCTACGAGCAGTACTTC
d_gene: TRBD2; abundance: -; v_gene: TRBV29-1; j_gene: TRBJ2-1; CDR3aa: CSAQSSGYNEQFF; CDR3nt: TGCAGCGCCCAGTCTAGCGGGTATAATGAGCAGTTCTTC
d_gene: -; abundance: -; v_gene: TRBV7-9; j_gene: TRBJ2-2; CDR3aa: CASTTEVLIVGELFF; CDR3nt: TGTGCCAGCACCACCGAGGTCTTAATTGTCGGGGAGCTGTTTTTT
d_gene: -; abundance: few; v_gene: TRBV7-9; j_gene: TRBJ2-5; CDR3aa: CASSLEGDRTQYF; CDR3nt: TGTGCCAGCAGCTTGGAGGGGGACCGTACCCAGTACTTC
d_gene: -; abundance: -; v_gene: TRBV28; j_gene: TRBJ1-6; CDR3aa: CASSIWTWAGLSPLHF; CDR3nt: TGTGCCAGCAGTATCTGGACCTGGGCAGGGCTTTCACCCCTCCACTTT
d_gene: -; abundance: -; v_gene: TRBV7-6; j_gene: TRBJ2-1; CDR3aa: CASSMRTGPEFF; CDR3nt: TGTGCCAGCAGCATGAGAACAGGGCCGGAGTTCTTC
d_gene: -; abundance: -; v_gene: TRBV9; j_gene: TRBJ2-7; CDR3aa: CASSVDLNYEQYF; CDR3nt: TGTGCCAGCAGCGTAGATCTCAACTACGAGCAGTACTTC
d_gene: -; abundance: -; v_gene: TRBV20-1; j_gene: TRBJ2-5; CDR3aa: CSARGYSTYF; CDR3nt: TGCAGTGCTAGGGGTTATTCCACATACTTC
d_gene: -; abundance: -; v_gene: TRBV7-2; j_gene: TRBJ1-1; CDR3aa: CASSIRSATEAFF; CDR3nt: TGTGCCAGCAGCATAAGGTCCGCCACTGAAGCTTTCTTT
d_gene: TRBD2; abundance: once; v_gene: TRBV28; j_gene: TRBJ2-3; CDR3aa: CASSLLAGVVTDTQYF; CDR3nt: TGTGCCAGCAGTTTATTAGCGGGAGTGGTAACAGATACGCAGTATTTT
d_gene: -; abundance: -; v_gene: TRBV7-9; j_gene: TRBJ2-1; CDR3aa: CASSLPRGEGGRTDEQFF; CDR3nt: TGTGCCAGCAGCTTACCCCGGGGTGAGGGAGGTCGGACGGATGAGCAGTTCTTC
d_gene: -; abundance: -; v_gene: TRBV28; j_gene: TRBJ1-1; CDR3aa: CASSLPPRTGNTEAFF; CDR3nt: TGTGCCAGCAGTCTCCCCCCCAGGACGGGGAACACTGAAGCTTTCTTT
d_gene: TRBD2; abundance: -; v_gene: TRBV29-1; j_gene: TRBJ2-7; CDR3aa: CSVDKSGSEYEQYF; CDR3nt: TGCAGCGTTGACAAAAGCGGGAGTGAATACGAGCAGTACTTC
d_gene: -; abundance: -; v_gene: TRBV13; j_gene: TRBJ2-5; CDR3aa: CASSSAAFGGLETQYF; CDR3nt: TGTGCCAGCAGCTCCGCAGCGTTTGGGGGGCTGGAGACCCAGTACTTC
d_gene: -; abundance: -; v_gene: TRBV5-4; j_gene: TRBJ2-3; CDR3aa: CASSFPGSSTDTQYF; CDR3nt: TGTGCCAGCAGCTTCCCCGGGTCTAGCACAGATACGCAGTATTTT
d_gene: -; abundance: -; v_gene: TRBV27; j_gene: TRBJ1-1; CDR3aa: CASSSGIRAEAFF; CDR3nt: TGTGCCAGCAGTTCCGGAATCAGGGCTGAAGCTTTCTTT
d_gene: -; abundance: -; v_gene: TRBV5-6; j_gene: TRBJ2-5; CDR3aa: CASSLWIGETQYF; CDR3nt: TGTGCCAGCAGCTTGTGGATAGGGGAGACCCAGTACTTC
d_gene: -; abundance: -; v_gene: TRBV15; j_gene: TRBJ2-7; CDR3aa: CATRGAEYEQYF; CDR3nt: TGTGCCACCAGGGGGGCGGAATACGAGCAGTACTTC
d_gene: -; abundance: -; v_gene: TRBV5-4; j_gene: TRBJ2-2; CDR3aa: CASSLGQSPGELFF; CDR3nt: TGTGCCAGCAGCTTAGGACAGAGCCCCGGGGAGCTGTTTTTT
d_gene: TRBD2; abundance: -; v_gene: TRBV29-1; j_gene: TRBJ2-3; CDR3aa: CSVGLAGDTDTQYF; CDR3nt: TGCAGCGTGGGACTAGCGGGAGACACAGATACGCAGTATTTT
d_gene: -; abundance: once; v_gene: TRBV2; j_gene: TRBJ1-2; CDR3aa: CAIHRGHTNSYGYTF; CDR3nt: TGTGCCATCCACCGCGGGCATACAAATTCCTATGGCTACACCTTC
d_gene: -; abundance: -; v_gene: TRBV5-4; j_gene: TRBJ2-3; CDR3aa: CASRLAITDTQYF; CDR3nt: TGTGCCAGTCGCCTAGCGATCACAGATACGCAGTATTTT
d_gene: TRBD2; abundance: -; v_gene: TRBV5-6; j_gene: TRBJ2-5; CDR3aa: CASSAGLAGGQETQYF; CDR3nt: TGTGCCAGCAGCGCTGGACTAGCGGGAGGGCAAGAGACCCAGTACTTC
d_gene: -; abundance: -; v_gene: TRBV15; j_gene: TRBJ1-2; CDR3aa: CATSPAGTVYGYTF; CDR3nt: TGTGCCACCAGCCCCGCCGGGACCGTTTATGGCTACACCTTC
d_gene: -; abundance: -; v_gene: TRBV27; j_gene: TRBJ1-3; CDR3aa: CASSLEGSGNTIYF; CDR3nt: TGTGCCAGCAGTTTAGAGGGTTCCGGAAACACCATATATTTT
d_gene: -; abundance: -; v_gene: TRBV5-1; j_gene: TRBJ2-3; CDR3aa: CASSFEQRSTDTQYF; CDR3nt: TGCGCCAGCAGCTTTGAACAGCGGAGCACAGATACGCAGTATTTT
d_gene: -; abundance: -; v_gene: TRBV28; j_gene: TRBJ2-7; CDR3aa: CASTGTSYEQYF; CDR3nt: TGTGCCAGCACCGGGACCTCCTACGAGCAGTACTTC
d_gene: -; abundance: -; v_gene: TRBV2; j_gene: TRBJ2-7; CDR3aa: CASTSNDSSYEQYF; CDR3nt: TGTGCCAGCACTTCGAATGACAGCTCCTACGAGCAGTACTTC
d_gene: TRBD1; abundance: -; v_gene: TRBV5-4; j_gene: TRBJ1-2; CDR3aa: CASSLDRGHGYTF; CDR3nt: TGTGCCAGCAGCTTGGACAGGGGGCATGGCTACACCTTC
d_gene: -; abundance: -; v_gene: TRBV28; j_gene: TRBJ2-5; CDR3aa: CASAWEPSQETQYF; CDR3nt: TGTGCCAGCGCTTGGGAACCTTCCCAAGAGACCCAGTACTTC
d_gene: -; abundance: -; v_gene: TRBV18; j_gene: TRBJ2-3; CDR3aa: CASSPGGGPVTDTQYF; CDR3nt: TGTGCCAGCTCACCAGGAGGCGGACCAGTCACAGATACGCAGTATTTT
d_gene: -; abundance: -; v_gene: TRBV30; j_gene: TRBJ2-7; CDR3aa: CAWSGSREQYF; CDR3nt: TGTGCCTGGAGTGGTAGCAGGGAGCAGTACTTC
d_gene: TRBD2; abundance: -; v_gene: TRBV25-1; j_gene: TRBJ2-1; CDR3aa: CASSAGGRASYNEQFF; CDR3nt: TGTGCCAGCAGTGCCGGCGGGAGGGCCTCCTACAATGAGCAGTTCTTC
d_gene: TRBD1; abundance: -; v_gene: TRBV7-9; j_gene: TRBJ2-5; CDR3aa: CASSFFWDRERETQYF; CDR3nt: TGTGCCAGCAGCTTCTTTTGGGACAGGGAGCGAGAGACCCAGTACTTC
d_gene: TRBD1; abundance: -; v_gene: TRBV28; j_gene: TRBJ1-5; CDR3aa: CASSSPPTGGTNPQHF; CDR3nt: TGTGCCAGCAGTTCCCCCCCGACAGGGGGAACAAATCCCCAGCATTTT
d_gene: TRBD2; abundance: -; v_gene: TRBV27; j_gene: TRBJ2-1; CDR3aa: CASSFGLAGVNEQFF; CDR3nt: TGTGCCAGCAGTTTTGGTCTAGCGGGAGTCAATGAGCAGTTCTTC
d_gene: TRBD1; abundance: -; v_gene: TRBV7-3; j_gene: TRBJ1-1; CDR3aa: CASAQGASTEAFF; CDR3nt: TGTGCCAGTGCCCAGGGGGCGAGCACTGAAGCTTTCTTT
d_gene: -; abundance: -; v_gene: TRBV27; j_gene: TRBJ2-1; CDR3aa: CASSSGYNEQFF; CDR3nt: TGTGCCAGCAGTAGCGGATACAATGAGCAGTTCTTC
d_gene: -; abundance: -; v_gene: TRBV7-9; j_gene: TRBJ2-5; CDR3aa: CASSLKGVQETQYF; CDR3nt: TGTGCCAGCAGCTTAAAGGGGGTCCAAGAGACCCAGTACTTC
d_gene: -; abundance: once; v_gene: TRBV5-4; j_gene: TRBJ1-5; CDR3aa: CASSLDAESNQPQHF; CDR3nt: TGTGCCAGCAGCTTGGACGCCGAGAGCAATCAGCCCCAGCATTTT
d_gene: -; abundance: -; v_gene: TRBV21-1; j_gene: TRBJ2-7; CDR3aa: CASNTGTYSYEQYF; CDR3nt: TGTGCCAGCAACACTGGGACTTACTCCTACGAGCAGTACTTC
d_gene: -; abundance: -; v_gene: TRBV19; j_gene: TRBJ2-1; CDR3aa: CASSPSSRDNEQFF; CDR3nt: TGTGCCAGTAGTCCATCCTCCAGAGACAATGAGCAGTTCTTC
d_gene: -; abundance: few; v_gene: TRBV13; j_gene: TRBJ1-2; CDR3aa: CASSLDRNYGYTF; CDR3nt: TGTGCCAGCAGCTTAGACAGGAACTATGGCTACACCTTC
d_gene: TRBD2; abundance: -; v_gene: TRBV28; j_gene: TRBJ2-2; CDR3aa: CASSFLSDRGGPWPGELFF; CDR3nt: TGTGCCAGCAGTTTCCTCTCGGACCGGGGGGGGCCGTGGCCCGGGGAGCTGTTTTTT
d_gene: -; abundance: -; v_gene: TRBV7-2; j_gene: TRBJ1-1; CDR3aa: CASSPEDGFTEAFF; CDR3nt: TGTGCCAGCAGCCCGGAGGATGGGTTCACTGAAGCTTTCTTT
d_gene: TRBD2; abundance: once; v_gene: TRBV7-9; j_gene: TRBJ2-1; CDR3aa: CASSSSGQSSYNEQFF; CDR3nt: TGTGCCAGCAGTTCTAGCGGGCAGAGCTCCTACAATGAGCAGTTCTTC
d_gene: -; abundance: -; v_gene: TRBV28; j_gene: TRBJ2-7; CDR3aa: CASCPEAYEQYF; CDR3nt: TGTGCCAGCTGCCCAGAAGCCTACGAGCAGTACTTC
d_gene: -; abundance: -; v_gene: TRBV6-1; j_gene: TRBJ2-7; CDR3aa: CASTGIEQYF; CDR3nt: TGTGCCAGCACTGGAATCGAGCAGTACTTC
d_gene: TRBD1; abundance: -; v_gene: TRBV2; j_gene: TRBJ2-7; CDR3aa: CASGGTGGRHRSEQYF; CDR3nt: TGTGCCAGCGGGGGGACAGGGGGGCGCCATCGCTCCGAGCAGTACTTC